The 26 T cell receptor beta chains listed next were all sequenced from one sample in a study of Ad26.COV2.S vaccination and SARS-CoV-2 variants (dated by TCRdb to the early 2020s). The sample's time point label, decoded: individuals recovered from natural SARS-CoV-2 infection. Preparation of the library involved the immunoSEQ multiplex PCR assay. In TCRdb, the immuneACCESS table is reduced to in-frame sequences with V and J assigned. These tables do not hold every clone; where another copy was compared, an unresolved V gene accounts for under half, and the others remain unexplained. Counted in this sample were under 95,000 clones; more than 70% of them appeared once. Together, the top ten hold approximately 15% of the sample. The sample consisted of peripheral blood, taken after recovery from COVID-19. These TCRs come from a human donor who had recovered from COVID-19.

This rearrangement joins TRBV5-1 to TRBJ2-7; 7 nucleotides line up with TRBD2. V was clipped by 2 bases and J by 3 bases; unmatched bases: 17. Germline V CDR1 and CDR2: SGHRS, YFSETQ. The CDR3 extends over 18 amino acids. This CDR3 is CASSLRSPTVLANYEQYF. As DNA, the CDR3 is TGCGCCAGCAGCTTAAGGTCCCCCACCGTACTAGCGAACTACGAGCAGTACTTC.

The V call is TRBV13, the J call TRBJ2-3; D is unresolved. Germline V gene data show CDR1 as PRHDT and CDR2 as FYEKMQ (reference sequence). The CDR3 covers 13 residues. V was cut by 1 base and J by 3 bases, with 5 bases left in between. DNA for the CDR3: TGTGCCAGCAGCTTAGTGGGTACAGATACGCAGTATTTT. Protein: CASSLVGTDTQYF.

The chain carries TRBV11-2 and TRBJ2-1; D is unresolved. Germline V CDR1 and CDR2: SGHAT, FQNNGV. There are 15 residues in the CDR3. Trimming stripped 5 bases from V and 5 bases from J, with 16 bases between. The chain's CDR3 is CASSPQRRNNNEQFF. In DNA, the CDR3 is TGTGCCAGCAGCCCCCAACGGCGCAACAACAATGAGCAGTTCTTC.

The J gene is TRBJ1-1, the V gene TRBV30, with D perhaps TRBD1 (5 bases). V dropped 4 bases and J dropped 8 bases, with 23 bases sitting between them. Germline loops: CDR1 GTSNPN, CDR2 SVGIG (reference sequence). This CDR3 has 15 amino acids. The CDR3 sequence is CAWKNQVGGTREAFF. The CDR3 region has the DNA TGTGCCTGGAAGAACCAGGTCGGGGGGACGAGGGAAGCTTTCTTT.

This clone has a single count. CDR3 nucleotides: TGTGCCATCAGTGAACGGACAGGGGGCGTGAGGTCGAACACTGAAGCTTTCTTT. Residues: CAISERTGGVRSNTEAFF. The gene calls are TRBV10-3 and TRBJ1-1; 11 nucleotides align to TRBD1. The CDR3 totals 18 residues. The trim removed 3 bases at V and 1 base at J, leaving 10 bases unmatched. Germline lookup yields CDR1 ENHRY and CDR2 SYGVKD.

The chain joins TRBV7-2 to TRBJ2-7, with 8 bases lining up with TRBD1. CDR1 and CDR2 (germline): SGHTA, FQGNSA. The CDR3 sequence is 14 residues long. V lost 5 bases to trimming and J lost 2 bases; unmatched junction nucleotides: 5. The DNA of the CDR3 is TGTGCCAGCAGCCACGACAGGGGCCCCTACGAGCAGTACTTC. Residues: CASSHDRGPYEQYF. The full variable domain, in which reference TRBV7-2 and TRBJ2-7 provide the parts outside the CDR3, is GAGVSQSPSNKVTEKGKDVELRCDPISGHTALYWYRQSLGQGLEFLIYFQGNSAPDKSGLPSDRFSAERTGGSVSTLTIQRTQQEDSAVYLCASSHDRGPYEQYFGPGTRLTVT.

V and J are TRBV10-1 and TRBJ2-1; 13 bases are a match to TRBD2. V was clipped by 6 bases and J by 4 bases; unmatched bases: 15. In germline, CDR1 is WNHNN, CDR2 SYGVQD (reference sequence). This CDR3 spans 19 amino acids. This chain's CDR3 is CASRTSGTSGVVAYNEQFF. The CDR3 DNA sequence: TGCGCCAGCAGAACGTCCGGGACTAGCGGGGTAGTGGCTTACAATGAGCAGTTCTTC.

V is TRBV19 and J is TRBJ2-3, with D possibly being TRBD2 (6 bases). Germline V CDR1 and CDR2: LNHDA, SQIVND (reference sequence). V was cut by 3 bases and J by 0 bases, with 7 bases left in between. The CDR3 loop spans 14 amino acids. This CDR3 reads CASSISGSTDTQYF. The CDR3 nucleotides are TGTGCCAGTAGTATTAGCGGTAGCACAGATACGCAGTATTTT.

The chain has TRBV28 and TRBJ1-5; 7 nucleotides match TRBD1. The CDR3 has 15 amino acids. The J segment lost 4 bases and the V segment lost 5 bases, leaving 8 bases of the junction unmatched. Germline loops: CDR1 MDHEN, CDR2 SYDVKM. The CDR3 DNA reads as TGTGCCAGCAGTAGATCCCGGGACAGAAATCAGCCCCAGCATTTT. Its translation is CASSRSRDRNQPQHF.

This clone was recorded once. J is TRBJ2-3 and V is TRBV5-1, with D perhaps matching TRBD1 or TRBD2 (5 bases each). The CDR3 has 14 residues. V gave up 0 bases and J gave up 6 bases, with 11 bases separating them. Per the germline V gene, CDR1 is SGHRS and CDR2 is YFSETQ. DNA of the CDR3: TGCGCCAGCAGCTTGGGGGACCCTACGGATACGCAGTATTTT. Its protein product is CASSLGDPTDTQYF.

The J gene is TRBJ2-1, the V gene TRBV11-3; 7 positions match TRBD2. V shed 5 bases and J 6 bases; nucleotides not matched to a gene: 10. CDR1 is SGHNT and CDR2 is YENEEA in the germline V gene. The CDR3 runs 15 residues. CDR3 DNA: TGTGCCAGCAGCCCGGGGCTAGCGGAAATCAATGAGCAGTTCTTC. This codes for CASSPGLAEINEQFF. Filled out from reference TRBV11-3 and TRBJ2-1, the complete variable domain reads EAGVVQSPRYKIIEKKQPVAFWCNPISGHNTLYWYLQNLGQGPELLIRYENEEAVDDSQLPKDRFSAERLKGVDSTLKIQPAELGDSAVYLCASSPGLAEINEQFFGPGTRLTVL.

This clone was seen a single time. The V and J genes are TRBV9 and TRBJ1-6; 8 nucleotides agree with TRBD1. The CDR3 sequence is 15 residues long. The ends lost 4 bases at V and 9 bases at J; junction bases unmatched: 9. Germline V gene sequence: CDR1 SGDLS, CDR2 YYNGEE. CDR3 sequence (DNA): TGTGCCAGCAGCCCTCGGACACAGGGGGGTTCACCCCTCCACTTT. Protein sequence: CASSPRTQGGSPLHF.

This clone was observed a few times. The chain recombines TRBV18 with TRBJ1-5, with D perhaps TRBD1 (6 bases). Looked up from germline, CDR1 is KGHSH and CDR2 is LQKENI. This CDR3 has 15 residues. Between the trimmed V and J ends, which lost 6 bases and 4 bases, there was a span of 16 bases. The CDR3 DNA reads TGTGCCAGCTCCCCGGACAGCCAAAGTAATCAGCCCCAGCATTTT. Translated: CASSPDSQSNQPQHF.

The J gene is TRBJ1-1, the V gene TRBV18, with TRBD1 identical over 7 bases. CDR1 and CDR2 from the germline V gene are KGHSH and LQKENI. CDR3 size: 13 residues. V shed 4 bases, J shed 4 bases, and the junction held 3 bases outside the gene matches. In DNA, the CDR3 is TGTGCCAGCTCACAAAGACAGGGCACTGAAGCTTTCTTT. Translation: CASSQRQGTEAFF.

This clone was picked up a small number of times. This chain connects TRBV4-3 to TRBJ2-2; D may be TRBD1 (5 bases). Trimming removed 4 bases at V and 4 bases at J, with 16 bases between. Per germline, CDR1 LGHNA and CDR2 YSLEER. This CDR3 is 16 amino acids long. CDR3 in DNA: TGCGCCAGCAGCCTCTACCAGGGAAGGCGCACCGGGGAGCTGTTTTTT. It codes for CASSLYQGRRTGELFF.

Points on this clone: Mismatch with germline at one junction end may stem from a read error. The chain is built from TRBV9 and TRBJ1-2, with D hard to call. The CDR3 covers 10 residues. In germline, CDR1 is SGDLS, CDR2 YYNGEE. The CDR3 reads CASSGSYATF. The CDR3 DNA reads as TGTGCCAGTAGCGGGAGTTATGCCACCTTC.

The chain joins TRBV5-1 to TRBJ2-1; the match to TRBD2 covers 7 bases. Unmatched junction bases numbered 12, after V lost 1 base and J lost 8 bases. From germline, CDR1 is SGHRS and CDR2 YFSETQ. The CDR3 contains 16 residues. The CDR3 sequence: CASSLRSGKLGDEQFF. The CDR3 region has the DNA TGCGCCAGCAGCTTGAGGAGCGGGAAGCTTGGGGATGAGCAGTTCTTC.

This clone was found a few times. The V and J genes are TRBV5-8 and TRBJ2-5; TRBD2 aligns across 15 bases. V shed 5 bases and J 6 bases; nucleotides not matched to a gene: 8. CDR1 SGHTS and CDR2 YDEGEE come from the germline V gene. The CDR3 has 16 amino acids. CDR3 in DNA: TGTGCCAGCAGTCTATGGGGACTAGCGGGAGGACAGACCCAGTACTTC. Protein sequence: CASSLWGLAGGQTQYF.

The chain uses TRBV5-4 and TRBJ1-1, with D possibly matching TRBD1 (6 bases). The V gene's germline CDR1 is SGHNT and CDR2 YYREEE (reference sequence). This CDR3 comprises 15 residues. V gave up 4 bases and J gave up 1 base, with 14 bases separating them. CDR3 in DNA: TGTGCCAGCAGCAGGGGAACAGGGTCGAACACTGAAGCTTTCTTT. Translated, it gives CASSRGTGSNTEAFF.

The rearrangement links TRBV27 to TRBJ2-1; 7 nucleotides agree with TRBD1. Germline assignment: CDR1 MNHEY and CDR2 SMNVEV (reference sequence). The CDR3 runs to 16 residues. V lost 2 bases, J lost 2 bases, and 6 bases stayed unmatched. This CDR3 is CASSLRGQPTYNEQFF. Written as DNA, the CDR3 is TGTGCCAGCAGTTTAAGGGGGCAGCCCACCTACAATGAGCAGTTCTTC.

V gene TRBV2 combines with J gene TRBJ1-1; D might be TRBD1 (6 bases). The CDR3 extends over 14 amino acids. Germline assignment: CDR1 SNHLY and CDR2 FYNNEI. V lost 4 bases and J lost 0, with 9 bases in between. DNA of the CDR3: TGTGCCAGCAGTGTTACAGGGCTGAACACTGAAGCTTTCTTT. It codes for CASSVTGLNTEAFF.

The gene calls are TRBV27 and TRBJ2-1, with D perhaps assigned TRBD1 or TRBD2 (5 bases each). The germline V and J ends were trimmed by 5 bases and 3 bases, with 11 bases remaining between them. CDR1 MNHEY and CDR2 SMNVEV come from the germline V gene (reference sequence). There are 14 residues in the CDR3. The CDR3 here is CASSTGRSYNEQFF. The CDR3 DNA sequence: TGTGCCAGCAGTACGGGACGGAGCTACAATGAGCAGTTCTTC.

The chain has TRBV5-4 and TRBJ2-7; D unresolved. V was trimmed by 5 bases and J by 6 bases, leaving 12 bases between them. CDR1 is SGHNT, CDR2 YYREEE, per germline (reference sequence). The CDR3 runs 12 residues. The CDR3 DNA sequence: TGTGCCAGCAGTTCGGGCGTCCTCGAGCAGTACTTC. Translated, it gives CASSSGVLEQYF. The full variable domain, rest sourced from reference TRBV5-4 and TRBJ2-7, is ETGVTQSPTHLIKTRGQQVTLRCSSQSGHNTVSWYQQALGQGPQFIFQYYREEENGRGNFPPRFSGLQFPNYSSELNVNALELDDSALYLCASSSGVLEQYFGPGTRLTVT.

The genes are TRBV7-9 and TRBJ2-7; TRBD1 or TRBD2 may be the D gene (5 bases each). This CDR3 has 16 residues. The V end was cut by 2 bases, the J end by 2 bases, with 16 bases between. Germline values: CDR1 SEHNR, CDR2 FQNEAQ (reference sequence). The CDR3 DNA reads TGTGCCAGCAGCTTACTCTCCGGGACGGACACCTACGAGCAGTACTTC. It encodes CASSLLSGTDTYEQYF.

The chain carries TRBV5-8 and TRBJ1-2, with no clear D. The V gene lost 4 bases and the J gene lost 3 bases, with 16 bases spanning the gap. This CDR3 region has 15 residues. In germline, CDR1 is SGHTS, CDR2 YDEGEE. The CDR3 sequence: CASSPDEGPYYGYTF. CDR3 bases: TGTGCCAGCAGCCCGGACGAGGGCCCCTACTATGGCTACACCTTC.

The V call is TRBV7-3, the J call TRBJ2-1; D ambiguous. CDR3 length: 14 residues. With 4 bases removed from V and 7 bases from J, the gap between germline ends came to 14 bases. Germline-derived CDR1 and CDR2 are SGHTA and FQGTGA. CDR3 sequence: CASSSTPFLNEQFF. The CDR3 coding sequence is TGTGCCAGCAGCTCGACTCCCTTTCTGAATGAGCAGTTCTTC. Full variable domain (rest looked up from reference TRBV7-3 and TRBJ2-1): GAGVSQTPSNKVTEKGKYVELRCDPISGHTALYWYRQSLGQGPEFLIYFQGTGAADDSGLPNDRFFAVRPEGSVSTLKIQRTERGDSAVYLCASSSTPFLNEQFFGPGTRLTVL.